This is a list of T cell receptor beta chains from one sample in a study of cytomegalovirus exposure and HLA in healthy donors. Only in-frame clones appear in the TCRdb table, and some are missing; sequencing was by immunoSEQ multiplex PCR. Its clone listing holds 130,000 or so clones. Input material: PBMCs. These receptors were taken from a woman aged 60-70 years in good health and CMV-seronegative. Each CDR3 is given with its conserved first and last residue.

>TRBJ1-2|TRBV5-1
CASSQTGDRGYGYTF
>TRBJ2-7|TRBV6-1
CASSEAEGYEQYF
>TRBJ2-4|TRBV2
CASRPVHPGQDLNF
>TRBJ2-5|TRBV12-2
CASRLSAGKARQYF
>TRBJ1-2|TRBV5-4
CASSLEGDRGGYTF
>TRBJ2-7|TRBV19
CASSSQRAYEQYF
>TRBJ2-3|TRBV20-1
CSGRGTDTQYF
>.|TRBV5-1
CASSSDLSEQYF
>TRBJ1-1|TRBV6-5
CASSYGTGGNTEAFF
>TRBJ1-6|TRBV19
CASSYATGVNSPLHF
>TRBJ1-5|TRBV28
CASTPLLTSQPQHF
>TRBJ1-4|TRBV27
CASSNRGLPNEKLFF
>TRBJ2-3|TRBV5-4
CASSSSPGQGALDTQYF
>TRBJ1-3|TRBV5-1
CASSQDRASSGTIYF
>TRBJ1-5|TRBV5-1
CASSLVARLSGGNQPQHF
>TRBJ2-7|TRBV5-1
CASSFLATYEQYF
>TRBJ2-7|TRBV7-2
CASSLVQGAYEQYF
>TRBJ2-1|TRBV10-3
CAISDPWAGGFNEQFF
>TRBJ2-1|TRBV10-2
CASSGTPVRNEQFF
>TRBJ2-6|TRBV9
CASSVRVGQSFSGANVLTF
>TRBJ2-1|TRBV7-3
CASSWTTSGGSNEQFF
>TRBJ2-3|TRBV6-1
CASSNRDYYYTQYF
>TRBJ2-2|TRBV6-5
CASSRTLDRGGELFF
>TRBJ1-4|TRBV30
CAWSKGWSNEKLFF
>TRBJ1-5|TRBV2
CASCDRELTQHF
>TRBJ1-1|TRBV10-1
CASSEQINTEAFF
>TRBJ1-5|TRBV2
CASSVGTIGTGVDSNQPQHF
>TRBJ2-2|TRBV5-1
CASSLLGDTGELFF
>TRBJ2-1|TRBV4-1
CASSQRARREGGNEQFF
>TRBJ2-2|TRBV21-1
CASSKVGSGIGTGELFF
>TRBJ1-5|TRBV7-8
CASSLVGGAGSQPQHF
>TRBJ2-7|TRBV7-8
CASSLATGHIPYEQYF
>TRBJ2-1|TRBV7-3
CASSLGGEQFF
>TRBJ1-2|TRBV28
CASSLGTGGDGYTF
>TRBJ1-1|TRBV7-9
CASSGAGMADTEAFF
>TRBJ1-2|TRBV25-1
CASRLGSNYGYTF
>TRBJ2-7|TRBV7-3
CASSSTHGEQYF
>TRBJ1-6|TRBV11-2
CASSAGTGLSSYNSPLHF